This record looks at one TCR beta chain sequence and its context. The antigen is not known. In making TCR beta libraries, quantitative 5'-RACE with molecular barcodes was used. TCRdb called the 5' RACE reads again in MiXCR, with one record for every CDR3 protein. The table records about 700,000 distinct CDR3 sequences, 15% to 20% of them present only once. This sample stems from a study of CD8 T cells in ankylosing spondylitis. Study-wide findings and caveats: A TCR beta motif of fewer than ten highly homologous variants seemed to mark ankylosing spondylitis blood. Clones linked to disease were reported to show significant enrichment in matched ankylosing spondylitis synovial fluid.

Germline CDR1 and CDR2: LGHNA and YSLEER. This CDR3 spans 18 amino acids. The V end was cut by 0 bases, the J end by 3 bases, with 20 bases between. Sequences were obtained from blood, either unsorted or a sorted T cell fraction (not recorded which). This chain uses TRBV4-3 with TRBJ1-2, with D hard to call. This TCR was recovered from a male donor with ankylosing spondylitis. In DNA form, the CDR3 reads TGCGCCAGCAGCCAAGATCTCCCGACGGCCGGTTCTGACTATGGCTACACCTTC. As protein: CASSQDLPTAGSDYGYTF.